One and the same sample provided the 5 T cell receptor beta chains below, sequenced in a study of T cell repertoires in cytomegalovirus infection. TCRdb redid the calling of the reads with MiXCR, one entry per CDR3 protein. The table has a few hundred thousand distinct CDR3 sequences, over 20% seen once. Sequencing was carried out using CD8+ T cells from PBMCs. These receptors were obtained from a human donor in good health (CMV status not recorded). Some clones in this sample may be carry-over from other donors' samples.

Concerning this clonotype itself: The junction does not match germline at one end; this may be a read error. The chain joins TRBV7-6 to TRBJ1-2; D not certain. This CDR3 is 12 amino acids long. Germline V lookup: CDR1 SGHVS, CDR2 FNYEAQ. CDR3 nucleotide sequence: TGTGTCAGCAGCGCGACGGGTTATGGCTACACCTTC. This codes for CVSSATGYGYTF.

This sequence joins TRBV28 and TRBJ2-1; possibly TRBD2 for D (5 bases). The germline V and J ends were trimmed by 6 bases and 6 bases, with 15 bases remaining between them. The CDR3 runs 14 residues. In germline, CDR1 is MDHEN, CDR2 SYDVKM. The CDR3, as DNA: TGTGCCAGCAGATCTCCGGGAAACCCCAATGAGCAGTTCTTC. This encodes CASRSPGNPNEQFF.

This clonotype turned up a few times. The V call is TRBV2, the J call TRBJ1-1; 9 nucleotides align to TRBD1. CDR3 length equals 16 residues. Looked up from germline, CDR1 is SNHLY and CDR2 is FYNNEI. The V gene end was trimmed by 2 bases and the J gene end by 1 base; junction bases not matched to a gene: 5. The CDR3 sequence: CASSESTGGGNTEAFF. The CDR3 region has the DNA TGTGCCAGCAGTGAATCGACAGGGGGGGGGAACACTGAAGCTTTCTTT.

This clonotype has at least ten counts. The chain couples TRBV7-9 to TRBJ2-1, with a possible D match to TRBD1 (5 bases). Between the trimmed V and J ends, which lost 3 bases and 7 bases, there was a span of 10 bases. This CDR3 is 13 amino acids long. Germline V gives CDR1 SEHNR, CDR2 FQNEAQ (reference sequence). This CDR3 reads CASSFSGLNEQFF. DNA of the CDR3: TGTGCCAGCAGCTTTTCAGGGTTAAATGAGCAGTTCTTC.

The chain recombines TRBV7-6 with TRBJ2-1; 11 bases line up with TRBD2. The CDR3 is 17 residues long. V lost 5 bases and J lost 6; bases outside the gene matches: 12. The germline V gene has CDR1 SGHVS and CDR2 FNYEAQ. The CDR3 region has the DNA TGTGCCAGCAGCCAAGCCCATCTAGCGGGGGGCCGCAATGAGCAGTTCTTC. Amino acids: CASSQAHLAGGRNEQFF.